One and the same sample provided the 15 T cell receptor beta chains below, sequenced in a study of spatial heterogeneity in lung cancer. MiXCR, applied by TCRdb to the 5' RACE reads, yields one record per CDR3 protein. The profile shows around 74,000 distinct CDR3 sequences, about an eighth of them singletons. Time point denoted: sample taken at primary tumor resection. TCRs were sequenced from unsorted whole RNA of tumor, nontumor lung or PBMC. Sequencing used PBMCs, obtained at surgery. The receptor source for this set is a male donor with early-stage non-small cell lung cancer.

The chain carries TRBV11-2 and TRBJ1-4; 7 bases are shared with TRBD1. Per the germline V gene, CDR1 is SGHAT and CDR2 is FQNNGV. V was clipped by 5 bases and J by 5 bases; unmatched bases: 8. CDR3 length: 15 amino acids. The CDR3 DNA sequence: TGTGCCAGCAGCCCTACAGGGGTGAGAAATGAAAAACTGTTTTTT. Encoded protein: CASSPTGVRNEKLFF.

This clonotype was counted only a few times. This sequence joins TRBV7-2 and TRBJ2-3; 10 bases match TRBD2. The CDR3 is made up of 15 amino acids. Germline trimming cut 5 bases from V and 5 bases from J; bases unmatched to any gene: 7. Germline assignment: CDR1 SGHTA and CDR2 FQGNSA. CDR3 protein: CASSPTSGTGDTQYF. The CDR3 DNA is TGTGCCAGCAGCCCTACTAGCGGGACAGGAGATACGCAGTATTTT.

The V and J genes are TRBV5-1 and TRBJ1-1; possible D gene TRBD1, 6 bases. This CDR3 comprises 15 residues. Looked up from germline, CDR1 is SGHRS and CDR2 is YFSETQ. With 4 bases removed from V and 1 base from J, the gap between germline ends came to 14 bases. CDR3: CASSPGAGQNTEAFF. In DNA, the CDR3 is TGCGCCAGCAGCCCGGGGGCGGGACAGAACACTGAAGCTTTCTTT.

The V and J genes are TRBV5-1 and TRBJ1-1, with 7 bases lining up with TRBD1. The CDR3 length is 15 residues. V lost 0 bases, J lost 7 bases, and 9 bases stayed unmatched. The germline CDR1 and CDR2 sequences are SGHRS and YFSETQ. The CDR3: CASSLGPGQGVEAFF. The CDR3 nucleotides read TGCGCCAGCAGCTTGGGACCAGGTCAGGGGGTTGAAGCTTTCTTT.

This chain links TRBV7-8 with TRBJ1-2, with no clear D. Germline V CDR1 and CDR2: SGHVS, FQNEAQ. The CDR3 contains 14 residues. The ends were cut back, 0 bases at V and 8 bases at J, with 13 bases in the middle. The CDR3 protein is CASSLAQTIRGYTF. CDR3 coding DNA: TGTGCCAGCAGCTTAGCGCAAACGATTCGGGGCTACACCTTC.

This clonotype was found a few times. This chain connects TRBV10-3 to TRBJ1-1; D perhaps matches TRBD1 (6 bases). The CDR3 is made up of 15 amino acids. Germline V lookup: CDR1 ENHRY, CDR2 SYGVKD. Trimming shortened V by 4 bases and J by 4 bases, and 16 bases separated the two germline ends. CDR3 sequence reads: CAISATGPQGTEAFF. The CDR3 DNA is TGTGCCATCAGTGCGACAGGCCCCCAGGGCACTGAAGCTTTCTTT.

This clonotype has a handful of counts. CDR3 protein: CASRGDRAWGTNEKLFF. In nucleotides, the CDR3 is TGTGCCAGCAGGGGGGACAGGGCCTGGGGAACTAATGAAAAACTGTTTTTT. The chain carries TRBV6-1 and TRBJ1-4; 9 bases match TRBD1. After removal of 6 bases from V and 1 base from J, the junction contained 9 bases not matched to a gene. Germline CDR1 reads MNHNS; CDR2 reads SASEGT. CDR3 size: 17 residues.

The gene calls are TRBV6-2 or TRBV6-3 and TRBJ2-3; D is possibly TRBD2 (6 bases). V lost 0 bases to trimming and J lost 4 bases, with 11 bases between them. CDR1 and CDR2 (germline): MNHEY, SVGEGT. The CDR3 runs 15 residues. Here the CDR3 DNA reads TGTGCCAGCAGTTACTCGGTCGGGAGAGCAGATACGCAGTATTTT. Protein product: CASSYSVGRADTQYF.

The table lists this clonotype with a few counts. The CDR3 region has the DNA TGTGCCAGCACGGATATACGACGTCAATCCGCTGGAAACACCATATATTTT. Translation gives CASTDIRRQSAGNTIYF. The chain joins TRBV6-5 to TRBJ1-3; D gene uncertain. CDR3 length: 17 amino acids. CDR1 is MNHEY and CDR2 is SVGAGI in the germline V gene. With 7 bases removed from V and 2 bases from J, the gap between germline ends came to 21 bases.

This clonotype has more than one count but fewer than ten. V usage is TRBV27 and J usage is TRBJ2-1; TRBD1 or TRBD2 may be the D gene (6 bases each). The germline CDR1 and CDR2 sequences are MNHEY and SMNVEV (reference sequence). The CDR3 extends over 15 amino acids. Trimming left V 6 bases short and J 3 bases short, with 15 bases between. CDR3 sequence reads: CASRPGAGSYNEQFF. In DNA form, the CDR3 reads TGTGCCAGCAGGCCGGGGGCAGGTAGCTACAATGAGCAGTTCTTC.

The chain joins TRBV5-1 to TRBJ1-2; 9 bases line up with TRBD1. Per the germline V gene, CDR1 is SGHRS and CDR2 is YFSETQ. This CDR3 contains 14 residues. V was pared by 6 bases and J by 7 bases, with 10 bases of the junction left unmatched. The CDR3 spells CASTRDRDFGGYTF. CDR3 nucleotides: TGCGCCAGCACCAGGGACAGGGACTTCGGTGGCTACACCTTC.

CDR3 region: CASSPSRTTGETQYF. The CDR3 DNA follows: TGTGCCAGCAGTCCCAGTAGGACTACCGGAGAGACCCAGTACTTC. The chain is built from TRBV7-6 and TRBJ2-5, with D possibly TRBD2 on 6 matching bases. CDR1 and CDR2 (germline): SGHVS, FNYEAQ. Trimming shortened V by 6 bases and J by 4 bases, and 18 bases separated the two germline ends. This CDR3 has 15 residues.

The table lists this clonotype with many counts. This rearrangement joins TRBV11-2 to TRBJ2-3; 7 bases fit TRBD1. After removal of 2 bases from V and 1 base from J, the junction contained 6 bases not matched to a gene. Germline CDR1 and CDR2: SGHAT and FQNNGV. The CDR3 is 16 amino acids. CDR3 sequence: CASSLLGQAGTDTQYF. CDR3 DNA: TGTGCCAGCAGCTTACTCGGACAGGCAGGCACAGATACGCAGTATTTT.

The gene calls are TRBV11-2 and TRBJ2-7; the match to TRBD1 covers 8 bases. V was pared by 2 bases and J by 4 bases, with 7 bases of the junction left unmatched. Germline V lookup: CDR1 SGHAT, CDR2 FQNNGV. The CDR3 is 15 amino acids. As DNA, the CDR3 is TGTGCCAGCAGCTTACAACAGACAGGGGTGTACGAGCAGTACTTC. It codes for CASSLQQTGVYEQYF.

This clonotype was counted a few times. This chain connects TRBV30 to TRBJ2-3, with no clear D. V was clipped by 5 bases and J by 2 bases, with 5 bases between them. Per the germline V gene, CDR1 is GTSNPN and CDR2 is SVGIG (reference sequence). The CDR3 spans 11 residues. Written as DNA, the CDR3 is TGTGCCTGGGGCCACACAGATACGCAGTATTTT. Protein product: CAWGHTDTQYF.